This record covers a single TCR beta chain. This specimen belongs to a study of cytomegalovirus exposure and HLA in healthy donors. Study summary: The roughly 120 validation repertoires, a later analysis reported, used the same platform as the 666 first-cohort repertoires.

The CDR3 runs to 15 residues. The V end was cut by 3 bases, the J end by 1 base, with 13 bases between. Germline CDR1 KGHSH, CDR2 LQKENI. The assay was immunoSEQ multiplex PCR, and TCRdb's table has in-frame clones only and misses some. The sample yields about 180,000 clones, approximately 87% seen once. This TCR was sampled from a woman in her thirties in good health and CMV-seronegative. V and J are TRBV18 and TRBJ2-7; D perhaps matches TRBD2 (6 bases). Sequencing was performed on PBMCs. The CDR3 sequence: CASSPTMGGSYEQYF. CDR3 bases: TGTGCCAGCTCACCTACCATGGGGGGTTCCTACGAGCAGTACTTC.